One T cell receptor beta chain is described in this entry. Its antigen is still unknown. The PCR used 60 Vbeta and 13 Jbeta primers. Assay: immunoSEQ multiplex PCR; the TCRdb copy retains only in-frame clones and omits some. The table records fewer than 80,000 clones, approximately 71% of them present only once. The data derive from a study of cytomegalovirus exposure and HLA in healthy donors. Regarding the study as a whole: Some V segments could not be told apart, so they were left out, TRBV6-2 and TRBV6-3 among them.

This CDR3 comprises 15 residues. Germline CDR1 reads SGHRS; CDR2 reads YFSETQ. V dropped 5 bases and J dropped 4 bases, with 13 bases sitting between them. This sequence joins TRBV5-1 and TRBJ1-6, with D perhaps TRBD1 (6 bases). Input material: PBMCs. The clonotype originates from a woman between 40 and 50 years old in good health and CMV-seropositive. The CDR3 region has the DNA TGCGCCAGCAGTAGCGGGACATCTTATAATTCACCCCTCCACTTT. This encodes CASSSGTSYNSPLHF.